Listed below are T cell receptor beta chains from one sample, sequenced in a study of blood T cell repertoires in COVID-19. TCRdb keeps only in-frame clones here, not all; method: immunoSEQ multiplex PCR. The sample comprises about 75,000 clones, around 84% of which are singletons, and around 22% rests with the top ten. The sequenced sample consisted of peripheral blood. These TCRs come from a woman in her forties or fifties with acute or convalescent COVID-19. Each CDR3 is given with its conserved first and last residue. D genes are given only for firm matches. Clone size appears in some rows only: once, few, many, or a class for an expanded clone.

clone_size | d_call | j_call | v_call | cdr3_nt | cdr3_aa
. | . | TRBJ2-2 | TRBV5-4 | TGTGCCAGCAGCTTTGAAGGACAGAAGGACACCGGGGAGCTGTTTTTT | CASSFEGQKDTGELFF
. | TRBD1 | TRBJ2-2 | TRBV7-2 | TGTGCCAGCAGCTTTGGGGACAGGGGGAATGCGAACACCGGGGAGCTGTTTTTT | CASSFGDRGNANTGELFF
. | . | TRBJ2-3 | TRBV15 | TGTGCCATCGCGGACAGTTATAGCACAGATACGCAGTATTTT | CAIADSYSTDTQYF
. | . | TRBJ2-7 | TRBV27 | TGTGCCAGCAGTTTTATACGTTACGGGATAACCTACGAGCAGTACTTC | CASSFIRYGITYEQYF
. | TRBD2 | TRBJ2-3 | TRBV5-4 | TGTGCCAGCAGGCACGGGACTAGCGGATTCAGCACAGATACGCAGTATTTT | CASRHGTSGFSTDTQYF
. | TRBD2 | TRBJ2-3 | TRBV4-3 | TGCGCCAGCAGCCAAAGTTCGGGGGGGTCCCGCACAGATACGCAGTATTTT | CASSQSSGGSRTDTQYF
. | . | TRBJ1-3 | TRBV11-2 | TGTGCCAGCAGCCCCGGGTCCTCTGGAAACACCATATATTTT | CASSPGSSGNTIYF
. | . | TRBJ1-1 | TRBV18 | TGTGCCAGCTCACCAGAGGAGGGTACGGGGGCTTTCTTT | CASSPEEGTGAFF
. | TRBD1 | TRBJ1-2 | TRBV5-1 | TGCGCCAGCAGCCAGAAAGGGGGCGGGGATGGTGGCTACACCTTC | CASSQKGGGDGGYTF
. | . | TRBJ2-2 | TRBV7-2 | TGTGCCAGCTTAAAGGGGGCGAACACCGGGGAGCTGTTTTTT | CASLKGANTGELFF
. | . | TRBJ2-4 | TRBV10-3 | TGTGCCACGGGGAGCCGGGACAAAAACATTCAGTACTTC | CATGSRDKNIQYF
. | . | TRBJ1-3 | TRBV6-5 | TGTGCCAGCAGTTACGGCCGCACCTCTGGAAACACCATATATTTT | CASSYGRTSGNTIYF
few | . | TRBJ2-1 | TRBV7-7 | TGTGCCAGCAGCCGAAGTGTGTCCCCACCGCCGGTTTTGAGGTACAATGAGCAGTTCTTC | CASSRSVSPPPVLRYNEQFF
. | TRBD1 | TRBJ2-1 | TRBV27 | TGTGCCAGCAGTGCGGGGACAGGGGTGAATGAGCAGTTCTTC | CASSAGTGVNEQFF
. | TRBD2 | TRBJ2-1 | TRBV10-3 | TGTGCCATTCAAGCGGGAAACTCCCTATACAATGAGCAGTTCTTC | CAIQAGNSLYNEQFF
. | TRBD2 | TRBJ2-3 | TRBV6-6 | TGTGCCAGCAGTCGGACTAGCGGGCTCCCTCCCACAGATACGCAGTATTTT | CASSRTSGLPPTDTQYF
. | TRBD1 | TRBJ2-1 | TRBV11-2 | TGTGCCAGCAGCTTTGGCCAACAGGGGAATGAGCAGTTCTTC | CASSFGQQGNEQFF